These T cell receptor beta chains were read from a single sample in a study of T cell responses to AZD1222 COVID-19 vaccine. Here immunoSEQ multiplex PCR was the method, and the copy in TCRdb shows in-frame clones only, minus some. The sample contains 130,000 to 150,000 clones, less than 95% of which appear only once. This specimen consisted of peripheral blood, obtained on day 0 of AZD1222 vaccination. The receptors here all came from an adult in good health. Both conserved end residues are trimmed from each CDR3. D genes are given only for firm matches.

D	length	V	J	CDR3
TRBD2	14	TRBV13	TRBJ2-3	ASSLGLAESTDTQY
TRBD2	15	TRBV24-1	TRBJ2-2	ATSDPGLAVNTGELF
TRBD1	14	TRBV18	TRBJ2-7	ASSKAGTGGAYEQY
NA	11	TRBV6-5	TRBJ2-7	ASSYGAVYEQY
NA	10	TRBV12-3/TRBV12-4	TRBJ1-1	ATSPGSTEAF
TRBD2	17	TRBV29-1	TRBJ2-3	SVEGGLAGGPRVVDTQY
NA	11	TRBV2	TRBJ1-5	ASSEGVLQPQH
NA	9	TRBV7-2	TRBJ2-1	ASSLKREQF
NA	10	TRBV30	TRBJ1-1	AWSKENTEAF
NA	13	TRBV27	TRBJ1-5	ASSLRTGPNQPQH
TRBD2	13	TRBV18	TRBJ2-1	ASSTGGGAYNEQF
NA	11	TRBV6-5	TRBJ1-1	ATRLTTNTEAF
NA	13	TRBV30	TRBJ2-1	AWTRADSIPNEQF
NA	14	TRBV11-3	TRBJ2-1	ASKFLGSSGYNEQF
NA	10	TRBV23-1	TRBJ1-5	ASSQSGQPQH
NA	11	TRBV30	TRBJ2-2	AWSVFANGELF
NA	11	TRBV6-5	TRBJ2-7	ASSYFRGNEQY
NA	13	TRBV27	TRBJ1-4	ASSLSGQGHEKLF
NA	10	TRBV10-3	TRBJ2-1	AIREPGSEQF
NA	12	TRBV24-1	TRBJ2-2	ATGQGGDTGELF
NA	12	TRBV7-8	TRBJ2-2	ASSPQGITGELF
NA	14	TRBV5-6	TRBJ1-3	ASSLRYRGTGNTIY
NA	13	TRBV4-2	TRBJ1-2	ASSPRQEPNYGYT
TRBD1	12	TRBV2	TRBJ1-2	ASRGQGGNYGYT
NA	12	TRBV18	TRBJ2-7	ASSPPPSRYEQY
NA	12	TRBV5-1	TRBJ1-5	ASSSNDSNQPQH
NA	12	TRBV1	TRBJ1-1	LQGRVGHTFEAF
TRBD2	13	TRBV7-3	TRBJ2-2	ASSPRGGNTGELF
NA	13	TRBV7-9	TRBJ1-4	ASSLDRGGDEKLF
NA	16	TRBV7-8	TRBJ1-6	ASSLARQVQIYNSPLH
TRBD2	15	TRBV14	TRBJ2-5	ASSPRLAGASPETQY
NA	13	TRBV27	TRBJ1-1	ASSLGGTANTEAF
NA	12	TRBV19	TRBJ1-4	ASRRQRPNEKLF
NA	11	TRBV5-1	TRBJ1-5	ASSLGSNQPQH
TRBD1	13	TRBV29-1	TRBJ2-7	SVGHRGTLSYEQY
NA	10	TRBV7-9	TRBJ2-7	ASSLLGYEQY
TRBD1	17	TRBV4-1	TRBJ2-2	ASSMAPRTGVGDTGELF
NA	11	TRBV18	TRBJ2-5	ASSPSRLETQY
TRBD2	13	TRBV11-2	TRBJ2-3	ASSSISGRRDTQY
NA	10	TRBV25-1	TRBJ1-1	ASSEWGSGAF
NA	14	TRBV5-4	TRBJ2-7	ASSLGLAQSSYEQY
TRBD1	12	TRBV18	TRBJ1-2	ASSPGQGSGGYT
NA	14	TRBV12-2	TRBJ1-1	ASRSRKGRLNTEAF
TRBD1	12	TRBV7-2	TRBJ1-1	ASSNNRGNTEAF
TRBD1	13	TRBV14	TRBJ1-4	ASSHRQGRREKLF
NA	12	TRBV5-4	TRBJ1-4	ASSLDGDGEKLF
TRBD2	14	TRBV18	TRBJ2-1	ASSPMAGGFYNEQF
TRBD1	15	TRBV4-1	TRBJ1-1	ASSQGGSRGLVAEAF
NA	9	TRBV12-3/TRBV12-4	TRBJ2-1	ASSFGGTVF
NA	10	TRBV30	TRBJ2-5	AWKGLQETQY
NA	13	TRBV2	TRBJ1-5	ASSSPTGINQPQH
TRBD2	13	TRBV6-4	TRBJ2-6	ASSGLAAGANVLT
TRBD2	11	TRBV10-3	TRBJ2-7	AISPGGGYEQY
TRBD2	14	TRBV7-8	TRBJ2-7	ASSSAGTSGRYEQY
NA	14	TRBV19	TRBJ1-3	ASSIRRQESGNTIY